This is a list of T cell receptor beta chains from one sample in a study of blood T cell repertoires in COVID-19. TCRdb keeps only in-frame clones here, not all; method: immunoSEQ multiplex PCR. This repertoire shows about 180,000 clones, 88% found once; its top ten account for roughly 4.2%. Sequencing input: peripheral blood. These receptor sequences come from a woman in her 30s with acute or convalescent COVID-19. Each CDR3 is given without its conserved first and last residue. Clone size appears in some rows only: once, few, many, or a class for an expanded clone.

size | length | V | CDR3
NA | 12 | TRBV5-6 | ASSLVSSGETQY
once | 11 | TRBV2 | ASSVARETEAF
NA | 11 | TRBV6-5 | ASSHRGSYEQY
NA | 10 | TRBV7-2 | ASSPRTVDGG
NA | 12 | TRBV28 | ASSLTRVFYEQY
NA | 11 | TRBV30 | AWSLQGNSPLH
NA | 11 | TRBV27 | ASSSPGYTEAF
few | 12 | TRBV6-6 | ASNHRTDNQPQH
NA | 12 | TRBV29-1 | SACCGGRTGELF
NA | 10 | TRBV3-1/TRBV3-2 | ASSRPRGPQH
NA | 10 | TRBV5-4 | ASSLDKYEQY
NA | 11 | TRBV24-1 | ATSEAGAGELF
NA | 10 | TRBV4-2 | ASSQPLGTQY
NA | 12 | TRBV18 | ASSPASISGPLH
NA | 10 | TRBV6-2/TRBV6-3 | ASSPNQNEQF
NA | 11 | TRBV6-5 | ASSLQGPEKLF
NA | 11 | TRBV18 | ASSSWTGGELF
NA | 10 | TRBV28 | ASSWGTDGYT
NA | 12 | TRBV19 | ATQRQGRTDTQY
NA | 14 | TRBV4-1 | ASSRGGTVSYNEQF
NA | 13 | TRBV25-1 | ASSVRTSGFDEQY
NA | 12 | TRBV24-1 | ATSGRGNTGELF
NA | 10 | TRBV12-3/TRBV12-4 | ASQNTADTQY
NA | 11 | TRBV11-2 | ASSLDRDQPQH
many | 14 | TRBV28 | ASSTRLAGTPDIQY
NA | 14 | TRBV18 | ASSPLGQGLQETQY
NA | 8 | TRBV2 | ASRSKEQY
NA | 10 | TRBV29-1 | SVGGDQETQY
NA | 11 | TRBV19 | ASSLGQLGRKF